A selection of T cell receptor beta chains follows, all from one sample in a study of blood T cell repertoires in COVID-19. The assay was immunoSEQ multiplex PCR, and TCRdb's table has in-frame clones only and misses some. The repertoire holds about 150,000 clones, with around 85% as singletons. Sequencing was done on a sample of peripheral blood. These TCRs come from a woman between 65 and 79 years old with acute or convalescent COVID-19. Each CDR3 is given with its conserved first and last residue. The D gene is left open where the match is weak. Not every row has a clone size; where given, it reads once, few, many or a size class.

TRBV18,TRBD1,-,TRBJ1-1,TGTGCCAGCTCACAGGACAGGCGTGAAGCTTTCTTT,CASSQDRREAFF
TRBV6-4,-,-,TRBJ1-1,TGTGCCAGCAGTGTTAAACGGGACACTGAAGCTTTCTTT,CASSVKRDTEAFF
TRBV4-3,TRBD1,-,TRBJ1-4,TGCGCCAGCAGCCAAGAGACAGGGTGGGGTGAAAAACTGTTTTTT,CASSQETGWGEKLFF
TRBV27,TRBD1,-,TRBJ1-2,TGTGCCAGCAGTTCGACAGGGAATGGCTACACCTTC,CASSSTGNGYTF
TRBV18,-,-,TRBJ1-1,TGTGCCAGCTCACCCAGCGAGGGATACACTGAAGCTTTCTTT,CASSPSEGYTEAFF
TRBV5-6,-,-,TRBJ1-5,TGTGCCAGCAGCCGGTCTTCGCTTAATCAGCCCCAGCATTTT,CASSRSSLNQPQHF
TRBV7-9,-,-,TRBJ1-2,TGTGCCAGCAGCTTAGAGGGGCAGCTCGATGGCTACACCTTC,CASSLEGQLDGYTF
TRBV9,-,few,TRBJ2-1,TGTGCCAGCAGCGTAGAACAGGGCAATGAGCAGTTCTTC,CASSVEQGNEQFF
TRBV12-3/TRBV12-4,-,-,TRBJ2-2,TGTGCCAGCAAACCGGAGGGGACCGGGGAGCTGTTTTTT,CASKPEGTGELFF
TRBV19,TRBD1,-,TRBJ1-3,TGTGCCAGTAGTATACAGGGGGAATCTGGAAACACCATATATTTT,CASSIQGESGNTIYF
TRBV6-6,-,-,TRBJ1-1,TGTGCCAGCAGTACACAGGGACTGAACACTGAAGCTTTCTTT,CASSTQGLNTEAFF
TRBV5-1,TRBD1,-,TRBJ2-7,TGCGCCAGCAGCTTGGGTCGCGGGACAGGCCCCTACGAGCAGTACTTC,CASSLGRGTGPYEQYF
TRBV2,-,-,TRBJ1-5,TGTGCCAGCAGTGGGGACACCTTTAGCAATCAGCCCCAGCATTTT,CASSGDTFSNQPQHF
TRBV5-1,-,-,TRBJ1-6,TGCGCCAGCAGCCCGTCGGGGTTAGCAGAATCACCCCTCCACTTT,CASSPSGLAESPLHF
TRBV24-1,TRBD1,-,TRBJ1-5,TGTGCCACCAGTGACTCGACAGGGAGCGCAAGCAATCAGCCCCAGCATTTT,CATSDSTGSASNQPQHF
TRBV9,TRBD1,-,TRBJ1-4,TGTGCCAGCAGCCCCAGACAGGGGGCCCTCCTTAATGAAAAACTGTTTTTT,CASSPRQGALLNEKLFF
TRBV7-9,TRBD1,-,TRBJ1-5,TGTGCCAGCAGCCCTACAAACAGGGGGAACAATCAGCCCCAGCATTTT,CASSPTNRGNNQPQHF
TRBV6-5,-,-,TRBJ1-3,TGTGCCAGTAGCTCCGCGGGGGCGGGTGGAAACACCATATATTTT,CASSSAGAGGNTIYF
TRBV3-1/TRBV3-2,-,few,TRBJ1-2,TGTGCCAGCAGCCAAGCCTCTTATGGCTACACCTTC,CASSQASYGYTF
TRBV9,TRBD1,-,TRBJ1-1,TGTGCCAGCGGGGGTGGACAGGGGGCCTCTGAAGCTTTCTTT,CASGGGQGASEAFF
TRBV28,-,-,TRBJ1-6,TGTGCCAGCAAGCGTGGCTCCTATAATTCACCCCTCCACTTT,CASKRGSYNSPLHF
TRBV18,-,once,TRBJ1-6,TGTGCCAGCTCACCCCCTGGTAGCCCTTCACCCCTCCACTTT,CASSPPGSPSPLHF
TRBV9,-,-,TRBJ2-5,TGTGCCAGCAGCTCGAGGGCCGGGGAAGAGACCCAGTACTTC,CASSSRAGEETQYF
TRBV3-1/TRBV3-2,TRBD1,-,TRBJ2-1,TGTGCCAGCAGCCATTGGGACAGAGAGCAGTTCTTC,CASSHWDREQFF